Only one count was recorded for the clone carrying this T cell receptor (beta chain). Antigen: not known. The study did not record CMV serostatus for this donor. CDR3 length: 16 residues. Trimming removed 0 bases from V and 7 bases from J, with 16 bases in between. The germline V gene has CDR1 SGDLS and CDR2 YYNGEE. This sample stems from a study of cytomegalovirus exposure and HLA in healthy donors. Study-level points and caveats: A later analysis reportedly found that, within productive TCRs, an Asian-associated ancestry cluster had fewer N-insertions than the mean observed across the roughly 730 donors.

The PCR used 60 Vbeta and 13 Jbeta primers. TCRdb's table, derived via immunoSEQ multiplex PCR, lists solely in-frame clones and lacks some. The profile shows approximately 100,000 clones, more than 65% of them singletons. Sequencing used PBMCs. This receptor was identified in a human donor in good health. The V call is TRBV9, the J call TRBJ1-4, with TRBD1 as a possible D gene (5 bases). For the CDR3, the DNA is TGTGCCAGCAGCGTAGACGAAGGGGCGCGTGGTGAAAAACTGTTTTTT. Protein: CASSVDEGARGEKLFF.